The TCR beta chain described here comes from a study of CXCR3-negative and CXCR3-positive naive CD8 T cells. The study's findings and limits: Naive cells with CXCR3 showed TRB CDR3s that were more hydrophobic than those in CXCR3-negative naive cells.

Of note for this clonotype: Its target is unknown.

The TRB cDNA libraries were prepared by 5' RACE with UMI labels. TCRdb reprocessed the 5' RACE reads and reports one entry per CDR3 protein, with no DNA. The sample includes some 140,000 distinct CDR3 sequences. The CDR3 length is 16 residues. In germline, CDR1 is LGHNA, CDR2 YSLEER. The receptor was derived from a human donor in good health. Some clones in this sample may be carry-over from other donors' samples. The rearrangement joins TRBV4-3 to TRBJ2-3; TCRdb's D gene call, TRBD2, goes unchecked for lack of DNA. The specimen sequenced was naive CXCR3+ CD8+ T cells from blood. Subset in this sample: CD45RO-CCR7+CD27+CD95- naive CD8+ T cells expressing CXCR3 (TNR3+). The CDR3 loop reads CASSQGHVVGSDTQYF.